This T cell receptor beta chain was identified during a study of radiotherapy plus CTLA-4 blockade in lung cancer. Study-wide context: Of all patients, 15% to 20% responded objectively and roughly 31% showed disease control.

CTLA-4 blockade using ipilimumab, together with focal radiation, was received by patients with chemo-refractory metastatic non-small-cell lung cancer. Study observations and caveats: An expansion of tumor-derived TCR clones occurred in blood after radiotherapy plus ipilimumab. The authors reported that early blood T cell clone dynamics, with interferon-beta, best predicted response.

The data were produced by immunoSEQ multiplex PCR, yet TCRdb's version contains in-frame clones alone and is incomplete. The sample comprises around 130,000 clones, just under 90% of which are singletons, and 6.9% rests with the top ten. V shed 3 bases and J shed 8 bases, with 9 bases lying between them. CDR3 length equals 12 residues. In germline, CDR1 is SGHDT, CDR2 YYEEEE. Comments on this clone: Antigen: not known.

The sample here was peripheral blood, taken from a patient treated with radiotherapy plus ipilimumab. This receptor was taken from a human donor with non-small cell lung cancer that progressed on radiotherapy plus ipilimumab. The chain couples TRBV5-6 to TRBJ2-1, with D unclear. The CDR3 DNA reads TGTGCCAGCAGCTCGTCAGATTATGAGCAGTTCTTC. Encoded protein: CASSSSDYEQFF. The full variable domain, in which reference TRBV5-6 and TRBJ2-1 provide the parts outside the CDR3, is DAGVTQSPTHLIKTRGQQVTLRCSPKSGHDTVSWYQQALGQGPQFIFQYYEEEERQRGNFPDRFSGHQFPNYSSELNVNALLLGDSALYLCASSSSDYEQFFGPGTRLTVL.